The 11 T cell receptor beta chains reported below all come from one sample, sequenced in a study of cytomegalovirus exposure and HLA in healthy donors. The PCR had 60 Vbeta and 13 Jbeta primers. Data came from immunoSEQ multiplex PCR; TCRdb stores just in-frame clones and leaves some out. Among roughly 250,000 clones listed, about 80% were seen once. Sequenced: PBMCs. These receptors originate from a girl aged 2 to 9 in good health and CMV-seronegative.

The rearrangement links TRBV4-2 to TRBJ1-6; 8 bases are shared with TRBD1. V dropped 0 bases and J dropped 7; count of bases not matched to a gene: 8. Germline CDR1 LGHNA, CDR2 YNFKEQ. This CDR3 is 17 amino acids long. CDR3 sequence: CASSQDTAGGQNSPLHF. DNA of the CDR3: TGTGCCAGCAGCCAAGATACGGCAGGGGGCCAAAATTCACCCCTCCACTTT.

The rearrangement links TRBV7-7 to TRBJ2-2; D is uncertain. V was shortened by 5 bases and J by 5 bases, with 12 bases between the two germline ends. This CDR3 has 14 residues. From germline, CDR1 is SSHAT and CDR2 FNYEAQ (reference sequence). The CDR3 loop is CASSQFGQTGELFF. In DNA form, the CDR3 reads TGTGCCAGCAGCCAGTTTGGGCAAACCGGGGAGCTGTTTTTT.

This clone has a handful of counts. The J gene is TRBJ2-7, the V gene TRBV4-2, with unresolved D. Trimming removed 1 base at V and 0 bases at J, with 7 bases between. There are 14 residues in the CDR3. The V gene's germline CDR1 is LGHNA and CDR2 YNFKEQ. The CDR3 DNA sequence: TGTGCCAGCAGCCAAGGGTGGAGCTCCTACGAGCAGTACTTC. Its protein is CASSQGWSSYEQYF.

For this clone: A read error may produce the germline difference seen at one junction end. The chain combines TRBV4-2 with TRBJ2-2; the D is unclear. CDR1 is LGHNA and CDR2 is YNFKEQ in the germline V gene. This CDR3 is built from 13 residues. In DNA, the CDR3 is TGTGCCAGCAGCGAAGAGCCACTCGGGGAGCTGTTTTTT. As protein: CASSEEPLGELFF.

V usage is TRBV7-6 and J usage is TRBJ2-5; maybe TRBD1 (6 bases). Germline CDR1 SGHVS, CDR2 FNYEAQ. This CDR3 comprises 13 residues. V shed 3 bases and J shed 4 bases, with 9 bases lying between them. CDR3 DNA sequence: TGTGCCAGCAGCTTGGGGGCTCGAGAGACCCAGTACTTC. It is translated as CASSLGARETQYF.

The chain links TRBV2 to TRBJ2-6; 9 bases line up with TRBD1. The V segment lost 6 bases and the J segment 0 bases; nucleotides outside the gene matches: 6. The CDR3 is made up of 17 amino acids. Germline V gene sequence: CDR1 SNHLY, CDR2 FYNNEI. The CDR3 DNA reads as TGTGCCAGCAGGACCGGGACAGGGAACTCTGGGGCCAACGTCCTGACTTTC. Its protein product is CASRTGTGNSGANVLTF. Looking up the rest from reference TRBV2 and TRBJ2-6 gives the full variable domain: EPEVTQTPSHQVTQMGQEVILRCVPISNHLYFYWYRQILGQKVEFLVSFYNNEISEKSEIFDDQFSVERPDGSNFTLKIRSTKLEDSAMYFCASRTGTGNSGANVLTFGAGSRLTVL.

This chain uses TRBV15 with TRBJ2-7, with TRBD2 as a possible D gene (6 bases). This CDR3 is 15 amino acids long. V was pared by 6 bases and J by 2 bases, with 17 bases between. The germline V gene encodes CDR1 LNHNV and CDR2 YYDKDF (reference sequence). The CDR3 DNA is TGTGCCACCAGGTTTATGCGGGGTGCGACCTACGAGCAGTACTTC. It specifies CATRFMRGATYEQYF.

The chain employs TRBV9 and TRBJ2-7; TRBD1 matches 7 bases. With 4 bases clipped from V and 2 bases from J, the junction kept 3 bases outside the gene matches. The CDR3 runs 13 residues. Germline V gives CDR1 SGDLS, CDR2 YYNGEE. The CDR3 loop is CASSIGTAYEQYF. The DNA for the CDR3 is TGTGCCAGCAGCATCGGGACAGCCTACGAGCAGTACTTC.

To note about this clone: Other nucleotide sequences in the sample specify the same CDR3. The V call is TRBV7-9, the J call TRBJ1-2; D is undetermined. CDR3 length equals 13 residues. CDR1 is SEHNR, CDR2 FQNEAQ, per germline (reference sequence). V was shortened by 1 base and J by 4 bases, with 7 bases between the two germline ends. CDR3 amino acids: CASSLGGSYGYTF. The DNA of the CDR3 is TGTGCCAGCAGCTTAGGAGGGTCCTATGGCTACACCTTC.

This rearrangement joins TRBV5-1 to TRBJ1-4; D ambiguous. The germline V and J ends were trimmed by 4 bases and 7 bases, with 26 bases remaining between them. CDR3 length: 18 amino acids. CDR1 SGHRS and CDR2 YFSETQ come from the germline V gene. In DNA, the CDR3 is TGCGCCAGCAGCACCGGCCCCCAGACGCGGTCAACTGGTGAAAAACTGTTTTTT. Its protein product is CASSTGPQTRSTGEKLFF.

The rearrangement uses TRBV7-9 and TRBJ1-2, with D unresolved. V dropped 1 base and J dropped 1 base, with 7 bases sitting between them. The CDR3 runs 14 residues. Germline V CDR1 and CDR2: SEHNR, FQNEAQ (reference sequence). The CDR3 is CASSLDSYNYGYTF. CDR3 nucleotide sequence: TGTGCCAGCAGCTTAGACAGCTATAACTATGGCTACACCTTC.